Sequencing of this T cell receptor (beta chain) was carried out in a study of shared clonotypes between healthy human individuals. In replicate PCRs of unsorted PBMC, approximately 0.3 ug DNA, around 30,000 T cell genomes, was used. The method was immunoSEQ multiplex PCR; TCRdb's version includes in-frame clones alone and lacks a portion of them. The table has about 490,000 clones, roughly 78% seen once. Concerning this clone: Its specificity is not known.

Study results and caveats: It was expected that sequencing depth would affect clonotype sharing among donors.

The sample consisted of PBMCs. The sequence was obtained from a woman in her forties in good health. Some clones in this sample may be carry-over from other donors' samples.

DNA of the CDR3: TGTGCCAGCAGTGAGGACGGGGACACAGATACGCAGTATTTT. Translation: CASSEDGDTDTQYF. This chain links TRBV2 with TRBJ2-3; D perhaps matches TRBD2 (5 bases). The CDR3 totals 14 residues. Germline V lookup: CDR1 SNHLY, CDR2 FYNNEI. V lost 3 bases, J lost 2 bases, and 9 bases lay in between.